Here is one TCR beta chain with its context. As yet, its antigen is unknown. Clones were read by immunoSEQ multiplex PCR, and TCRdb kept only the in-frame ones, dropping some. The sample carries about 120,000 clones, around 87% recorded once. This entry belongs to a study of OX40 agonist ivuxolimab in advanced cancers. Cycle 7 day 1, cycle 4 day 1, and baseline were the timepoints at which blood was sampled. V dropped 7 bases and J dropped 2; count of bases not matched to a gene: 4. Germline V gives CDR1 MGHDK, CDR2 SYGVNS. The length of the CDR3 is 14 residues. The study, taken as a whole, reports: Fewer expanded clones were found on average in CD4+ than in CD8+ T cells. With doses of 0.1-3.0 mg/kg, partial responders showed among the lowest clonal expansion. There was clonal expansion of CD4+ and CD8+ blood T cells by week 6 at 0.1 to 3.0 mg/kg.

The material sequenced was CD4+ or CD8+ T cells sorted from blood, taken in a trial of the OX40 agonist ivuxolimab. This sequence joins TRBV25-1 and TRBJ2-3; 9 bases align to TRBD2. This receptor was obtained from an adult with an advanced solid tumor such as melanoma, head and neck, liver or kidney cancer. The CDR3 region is CASKSGGTTDTQYF. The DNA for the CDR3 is TGTGCCAGCAAAAGCGGGGGGACCACAGATACGCAGTATTTT.